The T cell receptor beta chain under discussion was sequenced for a study of T cell responses to AZD1222 COVID-19 vaccine. Study conclusions and caveats: Clonal diversity may have been underestimated in mostly white British donors.

The germline gives CDR1 LGHDT, CDR2 YNNKEL (reference sequence). The CDR3 totals 14 residues. V lost 7 bases and J lost 0, with 9 bases in between. Some clones are missing from TCRdb's copy, which holds only in-frame ones; the method was immunoSEQ multiplex PCR. Counted here are around 67,000 clones, roughly 80% occurring once; the ten biggest clones make up about 20%. On this clone itself: Its antigen is undetermined.

The chain links TRBV3-1 (or the pseudogene TRBV3-2) to TRBJ2-2; D is unresolved. The clonotype originates from an adult in good health. Sequenced material: peripheral blood, taken on day 0 of AZD1222 vaccination. The CDR3 loop is CASTGPTNTGELFF. The CDR3 bases are TGTGCCAGCACTGGACCAACGAACACCGGGGAGCTGTTTTTT.